The rows below give T cell receptor beta chains drawn from one sample of a study of shared clonotypes between healthy human individuals. Clones were sequenced by immunoSEQ multiplex PCR, and TCRdb holds only the in-frame ones, with some missing. The table records under 200,000 clones, about 93% of them present only once. The sample was naive CD4+ T cells sorted from blood. These receptors all come from a woman in her 30s in good health. Both conserved end residues are part of each CDR3. The order of the fields is V gene, J gene, clone size, CDR3 protein. Only part of the rows carry a size: once, few, many, or a class if the clone is expanded.

>TRBV5-4|NA|NA
CASSSQTSPYEQYF
>TRBV7-3|TRBJ1-1|NA
CASSEQGNTEAFF
>TRBV19|TRBJ2-3|NA
CASGGVGDTQYF
>TRBV15|TRBJ1-2|NA
CATSRTGTTLYYGYTF
>TRBV7-9|TRBJ1-2|NA
CASSLPGGNYGYTF
>TRBV19|TRBJ2-7|NA
CASSTGTREQYF
>TRBV18|TRBJ2-5|NA
CASSPRGGAMEQYF
>TRBV28|TRBJ1-1|once
CASSSPQFQGSEAFF
>TRBV7-3|TRBJ2-6|NA
CASGSRRSGANVLTF
>TRBV7-9|TRBJ2-7|NA
CASSNSGRTYEQYF
>TRBV27|NA|NA
CASSRDRGYYEQYF
>TRBV28|TRBJ2-7|NA
CASSVPQGSYEQYF
>TRBV28|TRBJ2-6|NA
CASGGQGVSGANVLTF
>TRBV19|NA|NA
CASSRLPVGVSLYEQYF
>TRBV18|NA|NA
CASSLNSPSQRHEQYF
>TRBV11-1|TRBJ2-5|NA
CASSWGLGVRETQYF
>TRBV28|TRBJ2-7|NA
CASGDSIRDEQYF
>TRBV7-9|TRBJ1-3|NA
CASTYLGGSGNTIYF
>TRBV29-1|TRBJ2-7|NA
CSVQGTYEQYF
>TRBV5-2|TRBJ2-7|NA
CASSRGVAGGYEQYF
>TRBV28|TRBJ2-1|NA
CASSVPGLANNEQFF
>TRBV19|TRBJ1-2|NA
CASSSRQGAARYGYTF
>TRBV5-1|TRBJ2-7|NA
CASSLSPGAPYEQYF
>TRBV4-2|TRBJ2-7|NA
CASSQEWGGSSYEQYF
>TRBV5-1|TRBJ1-4|NA
CASSLANRGGADNEKLFF
>TRBV19|TRBJ2-7|NA
CASSIGGGLWGEQYF
>TRBV7-7|TRBJ2-2|NA
CASSLAPFGMNTGELFF
>TRBV4-2|TRBJ2-1|NA
CASSQGGLAYNEQFF
>TRBV7-9|TRBJ2-5|NA
CASSPHGLAGGAGWYF
>TRBV5-1|TRBJ2-7|NA
CASSSRQGSFFGAGASPSSYEQYF
>TRBV6-5|TRBJ2-1|once
CASSYSKYNEQFF